This T cell receptor (beta chain) is from a study of T cell repertoires in cytomegalovirus infection. Across the study: CMV infection and matching HLA type were both indicated by public TCR beta signatures. Study-wide results and caveats: Clonotype analysis showed dominance of the ex vivo response by HLA-C-restricted CMV-specific TCR beta clonotypes.

The V and J ends lost 6 bases and 0 bases, in that order; junction bases with no gene match: 4. The germline gives CDR1 MDHEN, CDR2 SYDVKM. The CDR3 spans 15 residues. TCRdb re-called the reads with MiXCR, one entry per CDR3 protein. The repertoire consists of just over 150,000 distinct CDR3 sequences, with about a quarter occurring once and the leading ten covering 9.5% to 12%. This clonotype was counted a few times. The antigen is unknown. This TCR came from a human donor in good health (CMV status not recorded). Some clones in this sample may be carry-over from other donors' samples. The specimen sequenced was PBMCs. The rearrangement joins TRBV28 to TRBJ2-2, with 7 bases lining up with TRBD1. CDR3 in DNA: TGTGCCAGCAGGCGGACAGGCGCGAACACCGGGGAGCTGTTTTTT. Its translation: CASRRTGANTGELFF.